The 26 T cell receptor beta chains reported below all come from one sample, sequenced in a study of shared clonotypes between healthy human individuals. Method: immunoSEQ multiplex PCR; TCRdb's copy keeps in-frame clones and lacks some. The table lists hundreds of thousands of clones, roughly 70% of them singletons, with 1.7% in the top ten. Sequenced: memory CD4+ T cells sorted from blood. Subset in this sample: CD45RA-negative fraction. Source of these receptors: a woman in her twenties or thirties in good health.

CDR3 sequence: CAVQGGSKTQYF. The DNA for the CDR3 is TGTGCGGTTCAGGGGGGCTCTAAGACCCAGTACTTC. V gene TRBV6-1 combines with J gene TRBJ2-5; perhaps TRBD1 as D (7 bases). The CDR3 is made up of 12 amino acids. CDR1 and CDR2 from the germline V gene are MNHNS and SASEGT.

The V call is TRBV10-2, the J call TRBJ1-4, with D possibly being TRBD1 (5 bases). This CDR3 is built from 14 residues. Germline-derived CDR1 and CDR2 are WSHSY and SAAADI. V was clipped by 5 bases and J by 6 bases, with 13 bases between them. CDR3: CASSLRGLDEKLFF. CDR3 nucleotide sequence: TGCGCCAGCAGTTTAAGGGGCTTGGATGAAAAACTGTTTTTT.

The V and J genes are TRBV30 and TRBJ2-6; no clear D. The CDR3 is 12 amino acids. Germline V gives CDR1 GTSNPN, CDR2 SVGIG (reference sequence). V was clipped by 3 bases and J by 2 bases, with 2 bases between them. This chain's CDR3 is CAWRPGANVLTF. CDR3 nucleotides: TGTGCCTGGAGACCTGGGGCCAACGTCCTGACTTTC.

The rearrangement links TRBV5-6 to TRBJ1-1, with D unresolved. CDR3 length equals 14 residues. Germline values: CDR1 SGHDT, CDR2 YYEEEE. V lost 3 bases and J 2 bases, leaving 11 bases between the germline ends. The CDR3 loop is CASSSYRPNTEAFF. The DNA of the CDR3 is TGTGCCAGCAGCTCCTACAGACCAAACACTGAAGCTTTCTTT.

The chain recombines TRBV7-9 with TRBJ2-3; tentative D call: TRBD2 (5 bases). V was shortened by 5 bases and J by 5 bases, with 11 bases between the two germline ends. The germline CDR1 and CDR2 sequences are SEHNR and FQNEAQ (reference sequence). The CDR3 contains 13 residues. The CDR3 region is CASSTKAVDTQYF. The DNA of the CDR3 is TGTGCCAGCAGCACTAAAGCGGTAGATACGCAGTATTTT.

The CDR3 here is CASSPPGVRKGTQYF. CDR3 DNA sequence: TGTGCCAGCAGCCCCCCCGGGGTCCGAAAGGGTACGCAGTATTTT. The chain combines TRBV7-2 with TRBJ2-3, with a weak D call TRBD2 (5 bases). CDR3 size: 15 residues. The germline gives CDR1 SGHTA, CDR2 FQGNSA. Trimming pared 5 bases from V and 8 bases from J, leaving 20 bases between.

J is TRBJ2-7 and V is TRBV28; 8 nucleotides agree with TRBD1. V lost 1 base and J lost 4; bases outside the gene matches: 15. There are 18 residues in the CDR3. CDR1 is MDHEN and CDR2 is SYDVKM in the germline V gene. CDR3 bases: TGTGCCAGCAGTTTATATTTCCGAGGACAGGGAGGTGGGTACGAGCAGTACTTC. Translated, it gives CASSLYFRGQGGGYEQYF.

The DNA of the CDR3 is TGTGCCAGTACTAGGACTAGCGGGCCGTTTGGTAATGAGCAGTTCTTC. It encodes CASTRTSGPFGNEQFF. The chain uses TRBV19 and TRBJ2-1; 11 bases fit TRBD2. Trimming took 7 bases from V and 7 from J; bases not matched to a gene: 12. This CDR3 comprises 16 residues. Per germline, CDR1 LNHDA and CDR2 SQIVND (reference sequence).

The chain combines TRBV29-1 with TRBJ1-2; a possible D gene is TRBD1 (6 bases). The germline V gene has CDR1 SQVTM and CDR2 ANQGSEA. The CDR3 has 12 amino acids. Trimming removed 3 bases at V and 8 bases at J, with 13 bases between. The chain's CDR3 is CSVDENRDGYTF. CDR3 bases: TGCAGCGTTGACGAAAACAGGGACGGCTACACCTTC.

This chain uses TRBV5-1 with TRBJ2-6; D is unclear. Per the germline V gene, CDR1 is SGHRS and CDR2 is YFSETQ. This CDR3 has 16 amino acids. The V and J ends lost 2 bases and 0 bases respectively, with 9 bases between them. In nucleotides, the CDR3 is TGCGCCAGCAGCTTATCGGCTGACTCTGGGGCCAACGTCCTGACTTTC. Protein sequence: CASSLSADSGANVLTF.

This clone appeared once. This chain links TRBV7-9 with TRBJ2-7; perhaps TRBD2 as D (5 bases). Germline V lookup: CDR1 SEHNR, CDR2 FQNEAQ (reference sequence). The CDR3 totals 14 residues. The V end was cut by 1 base, the J end by 6 bases, with 13 bases between. The DNA of the CDR3 is TGTGCCAGCAGCTTAGAACTAGACTCGGGCGAGCAGTACTTC. This gives the protein CASSLELDSGEQYF.

The genes are TRBV6-6 and TRBJ2-2; 8 bases are shared with TRBD2. Germline loops: CDR1 MNHNY, CDR2 SVGAGI (reference sequence). Germline trimming cut 8 bases from V and 6 bases from J; bases unmatched to any gene: 14. The CDR3 runs 16 residues. As DNA, the CDR3 is TGTGCCAGCGGGAGCGTCCCAGCGGGAGTCCCCGGGGAGCTGTTTTTT. This encodes CASGSVPAGVPGELFF.

In this sample, this clone turned up a few times. DNA of the CDR3: TGCAGCGTCCCCAGTCGGACGGAGACCCAGTACTTC. This encodes CSVPSRTETQYF. The chain couples TRBV29-1 to TRBJ2-5; D is unclear. This CDR3 is built from 12 residues. From germline, CDR1 is SQVTM and CDR2 ANQGSEA. V lost 6 bases, J lost 5 bases, and 13 bases lay in between.

The chain carries TRBV18 and TRBJ2-3, with TRBD2 matching 9 bases. This CDR3 spans 15 amino acids. From germline, CDR1 is KGHSH and CDR2 LQKENI. V shed 2 bases and J 5 bases; nucleotides not matched to a gene: 5. The CDR3 is CASSPGVAGVDTQYF. As DNA, the CDR3 is TGTGCCAGCTCACCAGGTGTAGCGGGAGTAGATACGCAGTATTTT.

This chain uses TRBV6-1 with TRBJ1-2; tentatively, D is TRBD1 (6 bases). CDR3 length: 12 residues. Trimming left V 7 bases short and J 7 bases short, with 13 bases between. CDR1 is MNHNS and CDR2 is SASEGT in the germline V gene. The CDR3 spells CASNTGRFGYTF. Written as DNA, the CDR3 is TGTGCCAGCAATACAGGGAGGTTTGGCTACACCTTC.

The chain couples TRBV28 to TRBJ2-5; the match to TRBD2 covers 7 bases. The CDR3 runs to 14 residues. Germline values: CDR1 MDHEN, CDR2 SYDVKM. J was trimmed by 7 bases and V by 3 bases; bases with no gene match: 8. CDR3 DNA sequence: TGTGCCAGCAGTTTCAACGGAGGACTAGGGACCCAGTACTTC. It encodes CASSFNGGLGTQYF.

The V and J genes are TRBV19 and TRBJ1-5; possible D gene TRBD1, 6 bases. Trimming stripped 7 bases from V and 1 base from J, with 11 bases between. Germline V gene lookup returns CDR1 LNHDA and CDR2 SQIVND (reference sequence). This CDR3 spans 14 amino acids. DNA of the CDR3: TGTGCCAGTAAAGGGGGGGTGAGCAATCAGCCCCAGCATTTT. Amino acid sequence: CASKGGVSNQPQHF.

The chain combines TRBV5-4 with TRBJ1-2; no clear D gene. Germline V lookup: CDR1 SGHNT, CDR2 YYREEE (reference sequence). V lost 2 bases, J lost 5 bases, and 22 bases lay in between. The CDR3 consists of 17 residues. The chain's CDR3 is CASSFGLGGVTRYGYTF. CDR3 sequence (DNA): TGTGCCAGCAGCTTTGGTCTGGGCGGGGTGACCCGGTATGGCTACACCTTC.

The chain combines TRBV28 with TRBJ2-1; no firm D call. The V end was cut by 3 bases, the J end by 9 bases, with 15 bases between. This CDR3 is built from 14 residues. Looked up from germline, CDR1 is MDHEN and CDR2 is SYDVKM. The CDR3 region has the DNA TGTGCCAGCAGTTTGGCCACGAGCCGCTTTGAGCAGTTCTTC. Protein product: CASSLATSRFEQFF.

The sample holds a few counts of this clone. This chain connects TRBV7-9 to TRBJ1-1, with D possibly TRBD1 on 6 matching bases. Germline CDR1 SEHNR, CDR2 FQNEAQ (reference sequence). CDR3 length: 13 residues. The V end was cut by 5 bases, the J end by 4 bases, with 11 bases between. CDR3 nucleotides: TGTGCCAGCAGCCCCCAAGGGGGCACTGAAGCTTTCTTT. Protein sequence: CASSPQGGTEAFF.

This chain connects TRBV13 to TRBJ2-7; 8 nucleotides line up with TRBD1. The CDR3 length is 14 residues. CDR1 and CDR2 from the germline V gene are PRHDT and FYEKMQ (reference sequence). Germline trimming cut 3 bases from V and 3 bases from J; bases unmatched to any gene: 4. CDR3 region: CASSLTGTGYEQYF. DNA of the CDR3: TGTGCCAGCAGCTTGACCGGGACAGGCTACGAGCAGTACTTC.

The rearrangement uses TRBV5-1 and TRBJ1-3; no clear D. Germline V gene lookup returns CDR1 SGHRS and CDR2 YFSETQ. The CDR3 is 14 amino acids. Trimming took 6 bases from V and 4 from J, leaving 14 bases between them. The CDR3 nucleotides are TGCGCCAGCACTGACATCCCCCGCGGAAACACCATATATTTT. This sequence encodes CASTDIPRGNTIYF.

This chain connects TRBV30 to TRBJ1-3, with D uncertain. V was clipped by 1 base and J by 0 bases, with 7 bases between them. The CDR3 is 14 residues long. From germline, CDR1 is GTSNPN and CDR2 SVGIG (reference sequence). CDR3 sequence (DNA): TGTGCCTGGAGTGGGACTATCTCTGGAAACACCATATATTTT. It encodes CAWSGTISGNTIYF.

This chain uses TRBV28 with TRBJ1-3; D is undetermined. Trimming took 5 bases from V and 6 from J, leaving 5 bases between them. Germline V gene data show CDR1 as MDHEN and CDR2 as SYDVKM. The CDR3 totals 11 residues. CDR3 nucleotide sequence: TGTGCCAGCAGTCTAGAAAACACCATATATTTT. Amino acids: CASSLENTIYF.

This clone was counted a few times. The CDR3 region has the DNA TGTGCCAGCAGCTTGGGTTACAGGGAGCTCTACGAGCAGTACTTC. Residues: CASSLGYRELYEQYF. The chain combines TRBV5-6 with TRBJ2-7; a possible D gene is TRBD1 (6 bases). CDR1 is SGHDT, CDR2 YYEEEE, per germline. The V and J ends lost 0 bases and 3 bases respectively, with 13 bases between them. The CDR3 runs to 15 residues.

The gene calls are TRBV5-6 and TRBJ1-2; D gene ambiguous. CDR1 is SGHDT and CDR2 is YYEEEE in the germline V gene. CDR3 size: 11 residues. Trimming left V 2 bases short and J 7 bases short, with 6 bases between. CDR3 bases: TGTGCCAGCAGCTTCCGGTCTGGCTACACCTTC. Translated: CASSFRSGYTF.